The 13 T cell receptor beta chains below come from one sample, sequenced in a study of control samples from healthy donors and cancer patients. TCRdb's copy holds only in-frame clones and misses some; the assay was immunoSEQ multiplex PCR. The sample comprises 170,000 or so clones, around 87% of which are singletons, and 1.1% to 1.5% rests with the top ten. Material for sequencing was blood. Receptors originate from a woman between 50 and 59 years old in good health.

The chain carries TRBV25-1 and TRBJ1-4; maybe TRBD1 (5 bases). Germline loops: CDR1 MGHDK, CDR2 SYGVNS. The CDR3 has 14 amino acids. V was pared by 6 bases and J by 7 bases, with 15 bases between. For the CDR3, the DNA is TGTGCCAGCAGGGGGATGGGGGTGGGTGAAAAACTGTTTTTT. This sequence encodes CASRGMGVGEKLFF.

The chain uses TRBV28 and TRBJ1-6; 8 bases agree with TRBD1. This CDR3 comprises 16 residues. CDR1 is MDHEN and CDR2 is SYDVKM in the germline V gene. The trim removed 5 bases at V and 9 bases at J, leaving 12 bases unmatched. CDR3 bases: TGTGCCAGCAGTGGGGTTGGCAGGGGGCCATTTTCACCCCTCCACTTT. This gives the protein CASSGVGRGPFSPLHF.

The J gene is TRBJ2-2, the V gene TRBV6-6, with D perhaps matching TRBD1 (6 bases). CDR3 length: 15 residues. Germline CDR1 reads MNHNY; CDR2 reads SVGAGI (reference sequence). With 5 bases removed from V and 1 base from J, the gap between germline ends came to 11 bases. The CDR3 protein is CASSLGQQNTGELFF. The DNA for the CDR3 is TGTGCCAGCAGTCTAGGACAGCAGAACACCGGGGAGCTGTTTTTT.

CDR3 DNA: TGTGCCAGCAGCCCTGAACAGGGGACGAACACTGAAGCTTTCTTT. It encodes CASSPEQGTNTEAFF. The rearrangement joins TRBV5-4 to TRBJ1-1, with 7 bases identical to TRBD1. The trim removed 4 bases at V and 1 base at J, leaving 7 bases unmatched. CDR3 length: 15 amino acids. Germline loops: CDR1 SGHNT, CDR2 YYREEE (reference sequence). The full variable domain, its missing parts supplied by reference TRBV5-4 and TRBJ1-1, is ETGVTQSPTHLIKTRGQQVTLRCSSQSGHNTVSWYQQALGQGPQFIFQYYREEENGRGNFPPRFSGLQFPNYSSELNVNALELDDSALYLCASSPEQGTNTEAFFGQGTRLTVV.

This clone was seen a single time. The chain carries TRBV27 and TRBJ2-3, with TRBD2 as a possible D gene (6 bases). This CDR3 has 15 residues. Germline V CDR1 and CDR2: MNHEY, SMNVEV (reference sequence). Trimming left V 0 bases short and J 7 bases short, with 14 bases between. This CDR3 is CASSLSSGVGNTQYF. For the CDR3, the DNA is TGTGCCAGCAGTTTATCGTCGGGAGTAGGAAATACGCAGTATTTT.

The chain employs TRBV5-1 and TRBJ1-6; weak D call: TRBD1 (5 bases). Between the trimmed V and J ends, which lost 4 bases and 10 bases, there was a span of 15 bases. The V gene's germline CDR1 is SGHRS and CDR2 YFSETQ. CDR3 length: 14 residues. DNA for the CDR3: TGCGCCAGCAGCCCCGGTAGGGGTGGGTCACCCCTCCACTTT. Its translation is CASSPGRGGSPLHF.

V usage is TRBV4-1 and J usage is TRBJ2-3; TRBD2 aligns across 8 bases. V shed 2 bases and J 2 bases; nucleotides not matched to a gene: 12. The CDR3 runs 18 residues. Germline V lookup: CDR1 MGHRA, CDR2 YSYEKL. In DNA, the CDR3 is TGCGCCAGCAGCCAACCTTCGAGATTTAGCGGGACCACAGATACGCAGTATTTT. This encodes CASSQPSRFSGTTDTQYF.

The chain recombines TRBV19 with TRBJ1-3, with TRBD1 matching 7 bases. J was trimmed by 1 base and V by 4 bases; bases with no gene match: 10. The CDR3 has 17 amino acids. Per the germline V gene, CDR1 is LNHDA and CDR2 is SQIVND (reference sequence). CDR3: CASSSNTGAVSGNTIYF. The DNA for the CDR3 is TGTGCCAGTAGTAGCAACACAGGGGCTGTATCTGGAAACACCATATATTTT. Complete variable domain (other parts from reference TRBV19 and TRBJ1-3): DGGITQSPKYLFRKEGQNVTLSCEQNLNHDAMYWYRQDPGQGLRLIYYSQIVNDFQKGDIAEGYSVSREKKESFPLTVTSAQKNPTAFYLCASSSNTGAVSGNTIYFGEGSWLTVV.

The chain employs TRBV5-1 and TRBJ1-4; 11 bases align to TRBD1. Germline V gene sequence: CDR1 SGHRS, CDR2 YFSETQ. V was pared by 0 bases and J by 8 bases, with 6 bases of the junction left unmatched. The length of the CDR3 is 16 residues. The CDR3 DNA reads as TGCGCCAGCAGCTTGGCCGGGACAGGGGGAGGCGAAAAACTGTTTTTT. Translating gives CASSLAGTGGGEKLFF.

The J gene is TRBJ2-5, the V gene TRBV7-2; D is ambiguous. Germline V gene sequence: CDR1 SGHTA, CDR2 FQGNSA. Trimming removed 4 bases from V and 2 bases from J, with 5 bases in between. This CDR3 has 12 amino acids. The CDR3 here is CASSSLQETQYF. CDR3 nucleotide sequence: TGTGCCAGCAGCTCATTACAAGAGACCCAGTACTTC.

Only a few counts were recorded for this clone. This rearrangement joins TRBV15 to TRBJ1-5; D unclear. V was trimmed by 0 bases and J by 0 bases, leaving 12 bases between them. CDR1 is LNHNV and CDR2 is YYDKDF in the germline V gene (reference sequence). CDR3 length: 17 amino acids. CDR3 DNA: TGTGCCACCAGCAGAGATCTCGGGCTAAATAGCAATCAGCCCCAGCATTTT. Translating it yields CATSRDLGLNSNQPQHF.

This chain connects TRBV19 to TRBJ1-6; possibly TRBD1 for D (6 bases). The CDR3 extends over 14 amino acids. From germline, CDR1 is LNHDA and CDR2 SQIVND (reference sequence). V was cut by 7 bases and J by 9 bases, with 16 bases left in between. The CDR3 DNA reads TGTGCCAGTACCATAGGGGACATCTCTTCACCCCTCCACTTT. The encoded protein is CASTIGDISSPLHF.

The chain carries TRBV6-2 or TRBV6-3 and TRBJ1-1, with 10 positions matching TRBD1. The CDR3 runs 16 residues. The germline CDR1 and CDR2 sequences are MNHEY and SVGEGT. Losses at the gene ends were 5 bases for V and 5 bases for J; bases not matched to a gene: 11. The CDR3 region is CASSPDRGLRSTEAFF. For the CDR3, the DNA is TGTGCCAGCAGTCCAGACAGGGGGCTCCGAAGTACTGAAGCTTTCTTT.